A selection of T cell receptor beta chains follows, all from one sample in a study of control samples from healthy donors and cancer patients. Assay used: immunoSEQ multiplex PCR; TCRdb lists only in-frame clones, some missing. The sample records 45,000 to 70,000 clones, 80% to 95% being singletons. The sample was PBMCs. Receptor source: a man aged 30 to 45 with colorectal cancer. Each CDR3 is given with its conserved first and last residue. Fields, in order: V gene, CDR3 protein.

TRBV12-3/TRBV12-4,CASTPGLNEQFF
TRBV4-3,CASSQVSAGGSGKLFF
TRBV19,CASRSHLGTEAFF
TRBV6-5,CASSRGGAKNIQYF
TRBV18,CASSRDVSNTGELFF
TRBV5-5,CASRSGTVNTEAFF
TRBV24-1,CATSERGGDGYTF
TRBV10-2,CAIKRDLSSYNEQFF
TRBV5-1,CASSLAWFERDRDQETQYF
TRBV19,CASSIEGGHTYNEQFF
TRBV4-2,CASSQMYRAGNQPQHF
TRBV2,CASSVKQGIQPQHF
TRBV6-5,CASSYSSPYYNEQFF
TRBV4-3,CASSQDGRSNQPQHF
TRBV5-6,CASSLRGILLYGYTF
TRBV28,CASSSSGTGSDEQFF
TRBV29-1,CSVFLTGVNTEAFF
TRBV12-3/TRBV12-4,CASSSPSSEQYF
TRBV6-2/TRBV6-3,CASSYGANYGYTF
TRBV7-2,CASSLVPGVHNIQYF
TRBV19,CASSIRGEDGMNTEAFF
TRBV30,CAWKGQGHSPLHF
TRBV6-5,CASSFRPVDSPLHF
TRBV7-9,CASSLVRGPDTEAFF
TRBV6-6,CASIIGLAAQETQYF
TRBV5-1,CASSPNPGTYMETQYF
TRBV6-2/TRBV6-3,CASSSTGAGANVLTF
TRBV5-1,CASSGSLGTTGNTIYF
TRBV27,CASSPGLGGNQPQHF
TRBV7-2,CASSTIAGGPYEQYF
TRBV19,CASSPGQGDTQYF
TRBV5-5,CASSFDRVTGNTIYF
TRBV19,CASSIETHSNQPQHF
TRBV11-2,CASSLRQNTEAFF
TRBV4-2,CASSPSGVINEQFF
TRBV4-3,CASSQGRAGTYEQYF
TRBV30,CAWSVGVSNQPQHF
TRBV7-2,CASSAGASGGTDTQYF
TRBV7-9,CASSLQGWGYTF
TRBV5-1,CASRAGGPYNEQFF
TRBV3-1/TRBV3-2,CASSQVVPGNTIYF
TRBV27,CASSSDRAQSYNEQFF
TRBV6-2/TRBV6-3,CASSDPTTQAWGANVLTF
TRBV21-1,CASSKALAGGTDTQYF
TRBV12-3/TRBV12-4,CASSWTGGELFF
TRBV19,CASSIGTGKDNEQFF
TRBV20-1,CSASKRGGTYNEQFF
TRBV7-9,CASSLAVGGETQYF
TRBV28,CASSPTGTGYEQYF
TRBV4-1,CASSRGEQGSGNTIYF
TRBV9,CASSVVSWGDEQFF
TRBV13,CASSLRGSSYNEQFF
TRBV5-1,CASSLTTENIQYF
TRBV6-5,CASSYSNLQGAFF
TRBV7-2,CASSLWGGDYNEQFF
TRBV6-2/TRBV6-3,CASSVVGLGSQPQHF
TRBV5-4,CASSLDRGANTGELFF